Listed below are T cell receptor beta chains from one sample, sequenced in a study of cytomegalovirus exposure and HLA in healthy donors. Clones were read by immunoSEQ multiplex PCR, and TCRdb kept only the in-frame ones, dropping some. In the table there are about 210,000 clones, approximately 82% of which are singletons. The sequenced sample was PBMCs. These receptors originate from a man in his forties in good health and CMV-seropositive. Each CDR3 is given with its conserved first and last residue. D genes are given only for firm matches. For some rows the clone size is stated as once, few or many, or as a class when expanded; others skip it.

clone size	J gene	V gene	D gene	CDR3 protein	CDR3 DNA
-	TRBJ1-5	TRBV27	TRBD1	CASSSGTDSNQPQHF	TGTGCCAGCAGCTCCGGGACAGATAGCAATCAGCCCCAGCATTTT
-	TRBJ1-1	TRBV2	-	CASSGGLSNEAFF	TGTGCCAGCAGCGGGGGGCTGAGCAATGAAGCTTTCTTT
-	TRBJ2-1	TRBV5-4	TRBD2	CASSFGGRAYEQFF	TGTGCCAGCAGCTTTGGCGGGAGGGCCTATGAGCAGTTCTTC
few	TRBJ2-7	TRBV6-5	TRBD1	CASSRLGTGSYEQYF	TGTGCCAGCAGCCGCCTCGGGACAGGGTCCTACGAGCAGTACTTC
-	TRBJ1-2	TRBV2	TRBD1	CASSEARGIYGYTF	TGTGCCAGCAGTGAAGCCAGGGGGATTTATGGCTACACCTTC
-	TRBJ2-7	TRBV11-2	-	CASSRAQNSYEQYF	TGTGCCAGCAGCCGCGCACAGAACTCCTACGAGCAGTACTTC
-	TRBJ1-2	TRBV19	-	CASSIAQGQNYGYTF	TGTGCCAGTAGTATAGCCCAGGGTCAGAACTATGGCTACACCTTC
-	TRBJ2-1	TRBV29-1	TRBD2	CSVDKAFGRTPGGSIYNEQFF	TGCAGCGTTGATAAGGCTTTTGGGAGAACCCCGGGGGGTTCTATCTACAATGAGCAGTTCTTC
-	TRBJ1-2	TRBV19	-	CASFSGFRYGYTF	TGTGCCAGTTTTTCAGGGTTTCGGTATGGCTACACCTTC
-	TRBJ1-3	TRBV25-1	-	CASREPGNTIYF	TGTGCCAGCCGGGAACCTGGAAACACCATATATTTT
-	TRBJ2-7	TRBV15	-	CATSPRDSLYEQYF	TGTGCCACCAGCCCCCGGGACTCTCTCTACGAGCAGTACTTC
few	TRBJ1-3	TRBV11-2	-	CASSSLRNTIYF	TGTGCCAGCAGCTCTCTAAGAAACACCATATATTTT
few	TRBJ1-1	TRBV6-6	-	CASSYSARAEAFF	TGTGCCAGCAGTTACTCTGCCAGGGCTGAAGCTTTCTTT
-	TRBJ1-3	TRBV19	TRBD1	CASSSTGAHSGNTIYF	TGTGCCAGTAGTTCGACAGGGGCCCACTCTGGAAACACCATATATTTT
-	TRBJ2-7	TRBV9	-	CASSVGSGPYEQYF	TGTGCCAGCAGCGTAGGTAGCGGCCCCTACGAGCAGTACTTC
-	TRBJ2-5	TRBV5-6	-	CASSSEIRLETQYF	TGTGCCAGCAGCTCCGAGATACGTCTGGAGACCCAGTACTTC
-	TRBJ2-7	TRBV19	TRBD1	CASGTGTGVYEQYF	TGTGCCAGCGGAACCGGGACAGGGGTCTACGAGCAGTACTTC
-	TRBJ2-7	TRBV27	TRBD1	CASSPTGTGGFEQYF	TGTGCCAGCAGCCCTACCGGGACAGGGGGGTTCGAGCAGTACTTC
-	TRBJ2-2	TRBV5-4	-	CASREGEHTGELFF	TGTGCCAGCAGGGAGGGAGAACACACCGGGGAGCTGTTTTTT
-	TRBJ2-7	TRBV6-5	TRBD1	CASSRYRGTYEQYF	TGTGCCAGCAGCCGGTACAGGGGGACCTACGAGCAGTACTTC
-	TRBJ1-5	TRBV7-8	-	CASSLEVGGSTNQPQHF	TGTGCCAGCAGCTTAGAAGTGGGGGGGTCTACTAATCAGCCCCAGCATTTT
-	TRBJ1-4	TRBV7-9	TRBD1	CASSFNRGRGGKLFF	TGTGCCAGCAGCTTCAACAGGGGGCGCGGCGGAAAACTGTTTTTT
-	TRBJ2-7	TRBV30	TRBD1	CACQTGGAYEQYF	TGTGCCTGTCAGACAGGGGGCGCCTACGAGCAGTACTTC
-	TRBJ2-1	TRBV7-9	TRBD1	CASSLGPDRGLKSEQFF	TGTGCCAGCAGCTTAGGCCCGGACAGGGGGCTTAAGAGTGAGCAGTTCTTC
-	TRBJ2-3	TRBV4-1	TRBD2	CASSQDPSSGMSTDTQYF	TGCGCCAGCAGCCAAGATCCGTCTAGCGGGATGAGCACAGATACGCAGTATTTT
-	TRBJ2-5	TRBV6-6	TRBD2	CASSPFLAGAETQYF	TGTGCCAGCAGCCCTTTCTTAGCGGGAGCAGAGACCCAGTACTTC
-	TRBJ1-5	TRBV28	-	CASTSSSQPQHF	TGTGCCAGCACTAGCAGTTCTCAGCCCCAGCATTTT
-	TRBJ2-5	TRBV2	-	CASSGRDQETQYF	TGTGCCAGCAGCGGGCGGGACCAAGAGACCCAGTACTTC
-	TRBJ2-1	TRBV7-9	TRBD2	CASSSWGGTYNEQFF	TGTGCCAGCAGCTCCTGGGGGGGGACTTACAATGAGCAGTTCTTC
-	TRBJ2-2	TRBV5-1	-	CASSTDKVDTGELFF	TGCGCCAGCAGCACGGACAAGGTCGACACCGGGGAGCTGTTTTTT
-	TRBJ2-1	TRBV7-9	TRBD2	CASSLGLAGVNEQFF	TGTGCCAGCAGCTTAGGACTAGCGGGGGTCAATGAGCAGTTCTTC